Listed below are T cell receptor beta chains from one sample, sequenced in a study of blood T cell repertoires in COVID-19. TCRdb's copy holds only in-frame clones and misses some; the assay was immunoSEQ multiplex PCR. The data show 350,000 to 450,000 clones, roughly 90% seen once. Material for sequencing was peripheral blood. These receptors all come from a man aged 40-49 years with acute or convalescent COVID-19. CDR3s leave out the opening cysteine and the closing phenylalanine or tryptophan.

TRBV28 | ASRYRVYEQY
TRBV30 | AWSVTEANYGYT
TRBV3-1/TRBV3-2 | ASSQDLGLADTDTQY
TRBV6-1 | ASSETSEGNTIY
TRBV6-5 | ASSPGTGSDTEAF
TRBV7-9 | ASSLESGQDPETQY
TRBV29-1 | SVVGGGKLQAF
TRBV3-1/TRBV3-2 | ASSPELAAAYEQY
TRBV19 | ASSIGGRSSPLH
TRBV5-6 | ASSFEVVPNEQY
TRBV5-5 | ASSLASGGMDNEAF
TRBV19 | ASSPRTGGQPQH
TRBV6-2/TRBV6-3 | ASSPAAYGYT
TRBV28 | AIPGNSGGEAF
TRBV11-2 | ATAGLAGVLARAGELF
TRBV29-1 | SVEKAGGPGDNEQF
TRBV5-5 | ASSLGHREGSYGYT
TRBV2 | ASNPGQTIGNTIY
TRBV4-1 | ASSPPARVIFGNTEAF